Below are 12 T cell receptor beta chains sequenced from a single sample in a study of early T cells in non-severe SARS-CoV-2 infection. One entry per CDR3 protein results from TCRdb running MiXCR on the 5' RACE reads. This sample yields around 60,000 distinct CDR3 sequences, of which 12% are seen a single time; roughly 4.5% belongs to the top ten. Sequencing input: whole blood. Receptors were obtained from an adult who was a healthcare worker with PCR-confirmed SARS-CoV-2 infection or an uninfected control (not recorded which).

The chain carries TRBV11-2 and TRBJ1-2; 11 bases are shared with TRBD1. There are 15 residues in the CDR3. CDR1 is SGHAT, CDR2 FQNNGV, per germline. Trimming cost V 1 base and J 7 bases; bases outside gene matches: 5. In nucleotides, the CDR3 is TGTGCCAGCAGCTTAGCCGGACAGGGGGCGGTTGGCTACACCTTC. Translated: CASSLAGQGAVGYTF.

The table lists this clonotype with a few counts. The chain carries TRBV14 and TRBJ1-4; D is unclear. This CDR3 is 13 amino acids long. V lost 0 bases to trimming and J lost 8 bases, with 7 bases between them. Germline CDR1 reads SGHDN; CDR2 reads FVKESK. CDR3 coding DNA: TGTGCCAGCAGCCAAGATTACCGGGAAAAACTGTTTTTT. This translates into CASSQDYREKLFF.

Ten or more counts support this clonotype. The V and J genes are TRBV24-1 and TRBJ2-2, with 11 bases matching TRBD2. The CDR3 has 17 amino acids. V shed 4 bases, J shed 4 bases, and the junction held 7 bases outside the gene matches. Germline-derived CDR1 and CDR2 are KGHDR and SFDVKD. The CDR3 here is CATSDPGLAGSTGELFF. Here the CDR3 DNA reads TGTGCCACCAGTGACCCAGGACTAGCGGGTTCCACCGGGGAGCTGTTTTTT.

This clonotype was observed a handful of times. The chain uses TRBV6-2 or TRBV6-3 and TRBJ2-1, with 9 bases matching TRBD2. Germline V CDR1 and CDR2: MNHEY, SVGEGT. The CDR3 consists of 17 residues. After removal of 1 base from V and 1 base from J, the junction contained 5 bases not matched to a gene. The CDR3 DNA is TGTGCCAGCAGTTACTGGTCTAGCGGGGTTTCCTACAATGAGCAGTTCTTC. As protein: CASSYWSSGVSYNEQFF.

V gene TRBV28 combines with J gene TRBJ2-3, with TRBD2 matching 8 bases. The CDR3 has 12 residues. J was trimmed by 11 bases and V by 2 bases; bases with no gene match: 3. From germline, CDR1 is MDHEN and CDR2 SYDVKM. The DNA for the CDR3 is TGTGCCAGCAGTTTAGCGGGAGGACTGCAGTATTTT. It translates to CASSLAGGLQYF.

This chain joins TRBV6-6 and TRBJ1-1; D unclear. Germline V gene lookup returns CDR1 MNHNY and CDR2 SVGAGI (reference sequence). Trimming cost V 5 bases and J 3 bases, with 13 bases left between them. This CDR3 has 14 residues. CDR3 sequence reads: CASSRSPTDTEAFF. The DNA of the CDR3 is TGTGCCAGCAGTCGATCCCCTACAGACACTGAAGCTTTCTTT.

This clonotype was seen many times. V usage is TRBV7-2 and J usage is TRBJ2-1, with 14 positions matching TRBD2. Germline CDR1 SGHTA, CDR2 FQGNSA. This CDR3 is built from 16 residues. Unmatched junction bases numbered 9, after V lost 5 bases and J lost 9 bases. The CDR3 nucleotides read TGTGCCAGCAGCCCCACCGGGACTAGCGGGGGAGGTGAGCAGTTCTTC. It specifies CASSPTGTSGGGEQFF.

This clonotype has just a few counts. This chain connects TRBV7-9 to TRBJ2-3; the D gene is possibly TRBD2 (5 bases). CDR1 and CDR2 (germline): SEHNR, FQNEAQ (reference sequence). Trimming cost V 5 bases and J 4 bases, with 16 bases left between them. The CDR3 has 15 residues. Here the CDR3 reads CASSTSPESPDTQYF. For the CDR3, the DNA is TGTGCCAGCAGCACTAGTCCCGAGTCCCCAGATACGCAGTATTTT.

This clonotype was recorded a few times. This chain links TRBV6-4 with TRBJ2-1, with 7 bases lining up with TRBD2. Germline values: CDR1 MRHNA, CDR2 SNTAGT. V dropped 8 bases and J dropped 6; count of bases not matched to a gene: 16. This CDR3 is built from 16 residues. CDR3 sequence reads: CASSSGLEGVSNEQFF. The CDR3 nucleotides read TGTGCCAGCTCTTCCGGACTAGAAGGGGTTAGCAATGAGCAGTTCTTC.

This clonotype has a handful of counts. The chain couples TRBV7-6 to TRBJ1-1, with D possibly matching TRBD1 (6 bases). CDR1 is SGHVS and CDR2 is FNYEAQ in the germline V gene. Deletions cut 0 bases from V and 4 bases from J, with 6 bases between. The CDR3 has 13 amino acids. The CDR3 DNA reads TGTGCCAGCAGCTTAGCGGACAGCACTGAAGCTTTCTTT. Translated, it gives CASSLADSTEAFF. The whole variable domain, remainder taken from reference TRBV7-6 and TRBJ1-1, is GAGVSQSPRYKVTKRGQDVALRCDPISGHVSLYWYRQALGQGPEFLTYFNYEAQQDKSGLPNDRFSAERPEGSISTLTIQRTEQRDSAMYRCASSLADSTEAFFGQGTRLTVV.

This clonotype appeared many times. A read error is possible here, since a much larger clone lies one base away. CDR3 residues: CASRDMTGEETEVFF. The CDR3 DNA sequence: TGTGCCAGCAGGGACATGACAGGGGAAGAGACTGAAGTTTTCTTT. This chain links TRBV11-2 with TRBJ1-1; 8 bases map to TRBD1. The CDR3 sequence is 15 residues long. Germline V gene lookup returns CDR1 SGHAT and CDR2 FQNNGV.

The chain carries TRBV20-1 and TRBJ1-1, with a possible D match to TRBD1 (5 bases). Trimming took off 5 bases at V and 6 bases at J, with 22 bases between the two ends. This CDR3 comprises 15 residues. Germline V gives CDR1 DFQATT, CDR2 SNEGSKA (reference sequence). The CDR3 protein is CSAPGLGLGVAEAFF. The CDR3 DNA reads TGCAGTGCTCCAGGGCTAGGGCTAGGAGTCGCTGAAGCTTTCTTT.